This T cell receptor (beta chain) came from a study of blood T cell repertoires in COVID-19. Data came from immunoSEQ multiplex PCR; TCRdb stores just in-frame clones and leaves some out. Of about 460,000 clones in the sample, approximately 91% were seen once. Participants had their cohort set by participant-reported clinical history. Sequencing was performed on PBMCs or T cells enriched from blood (not recorded which). This sequence was found in a woman between 55 and 75 years old who had recovered from COVID-19.

The CDR3 DNA reads as TGCAGTGCTGGTGGACAGTATAGCAATCAGCCCCAGCATTTT. Its translation: CSAGGQYSNQPQHF. The chain couples TRBV20-1 to TRBJ1-5; D is perhaps TRBD1 (6 bases). Germline lookup yields CDR1 DFQATT and CDR2 SNEGSKA (reference sequence). This CDR3 region has 14 residues. Trimming removed 5 bases at V and 0 bases at J, with 11 bases between.